One and the same sample provided the 23 T cell receptor beta chains below, sequenced in a study of OX40 agonist ivuxolimab in advanced cancers. Profiled with immunoSEQ multiplex PCR; TCRdb holds only in-frame clones, not every one. The profile shows approximately 66,000 clones, roughly 86% of them singletons. The sequencing here drew on CD4+ or CD8+ T cells sorted from blood, taken in a trial of the OX40 agonist ivuxolimab. These receptors were taken from an adult with an advanced solid tumor such as melanoma, head and neck, liver or kidney cancer.

The V gene is TRBV16, the J gene TRBJ1-2, with 7 nucleotides matching TRBD1. Germline values: CDR1 KGHSY, CDR2 FQNENV. The J segment lost 2 bases and the V segment lost 4 bases, leaving 7 bases of the junction unmatched. CDR3 length: 15 residues. The CDR3 is CASSRSGGQNYGYTF. For the CDR3, the DNA is TGTGCCAGCAGCCGTTCGGGGGGACAGAACTATGGCTACACCTTC. The full variable domain, rest sourced from reference TRBV16 and TRBJ1-2, is GEEVAQTPKHLVRGEGQKAKLYCAPIKGHSYVFWYQQVLKNEFKFLISFQNENVFDETGMPKERFSAKCLPNSPCSLEIQATKLEDSAVYFCASSRSGGQNYGYTFGSGTRLTVV.

The rearrangement uses TRBV5-1 and TRBJ2-5; the match to TRBD1 covers 9 bases. With 0 bases clipped from V and 2 bases from J, the junction kept 2 bases outside the gene matches. The CDR3 extends over 15 amino acids. Germline CDR1 is SGHRS and CDR2 is YFSETQ. The CDR3 loop reads CASSLGDRDQETQYF. The CDR3 bases are TGCGCCAGCAGCTTGGGGGACAGGGATCAAGAGACCCAGTACTTC.

V is TRBV4-1 and J is TRBJ2-4; 8 nucleotides match TRBD1. Per germline, CDR1 MGHRA and CDR2 YSYEKL. With V trimmed by 0 bases and J by 6 bases, 4 bases remained unmatched. This CDR3 comprises 15 residues. In DNA, the CDR3 is TGCGCCAGCAGCCAAGATCGGGACAGGATAAACATTCAGTACTTC. The encoded protein is CASSQDRDRINIQYF.

The rearrangement uses TRBV5-1 and TRBJ2-2; perhaps TRBD1 as D (6 bases). From germline, CDR1 is SGHRS and CDR2 YFSETQ. The CDR3 loop spans 13 amino acids. V was trimmed by 4 bases and J by 8 bases, leaving 12 bases between them. Here the CDR3 DNA reads TGCGCCAGCAGCCTCACAGGGTATGGGGAGCTGTTTTTT. Translating gives CASSLTGYGELFF.

The J gene is TRBJ1-2, the V gene TRBV18; D not certain. Deletions cut 3 bases from V and 4 bases from J, with 15 bases between. The CDR3 sequence is 15 residues long. The germline CDR1 and CDR2 sequences are KGHSH and LQKENI. Written as DNA, the CDR3 is TGTGCCAGCTCACCGGTCCCACTTACGATCTATGGCTACACCTTC. Translating gives CASSPVPLTIYGYTF.

This rearrangement joins TRBV18 to TRBJ2-2; 9 bases map to TRBD2. This CDR3 is built from 15 residues. CDR1 and CDR2 from the germline V gene are KGHSH and LQKENI. The J segment lost 6 bases and the V segment lost 6 bases, leaving 8 bases of the junction unmatched. For the CDR3, the DNA is TGTGCCAGCTCCCCTGCGGGGGGGGCCGCCGGGGAGCTGTTTTTT. Translated: CASSPAGGAAGELFF.

The V call is TRBV7-6, the J call TRBJ1-2, with TRBD1 as a possible D gene (5 bases). CDR3 length equals 15 residues. V lost 5 bases and J lost 8, with 21 bases in between. Germline V lookup: CDR1 SGHVS, CDR2 FNYEAQ. DNA for the CDR3: TGTGCCAGCAGCCGGGGGGGAGCCCGGTCGCAGGGCTACACCTTC. This translates into CASSRGGARSQGYTF.

This clone is termed medium-sized (0.01 to 0.1%). The genes are TRBV4-2 and TRBJ2-6; the D gene is possibly TRBD1 (6 bases). There are 17 residues in the CDR3. Germline loops: CDR1 LGHNA, CDR2 YNFKEQ. V lost 4 bases, J lost 0 bases, and 13 bases lay in between. This CDR3 reads CASSPRTVDSGANVLTF. CDR3 DNA sequence: TGTGCCAGCAGCCCCCGGACAGTTGACTCTGGGGCCAACGTCCTGACTTTC.

The V and J genes are TRBV7-2 and TRBJ2-7, with D tentatively TRBD1 (5 bases). Germline V gives CDR1 SGHTA, CDR2 FQGNSA. V was pared by 6 bases and J by 0 bases, with 15 bases between. This CDR3 contains 15 residues. The DNA of the CDR3 is TGTGCCAGCAGTCCGAATAGGGGTATCTCCTACGAGCAGTACTTC. Protein product: CASSPNRGISYEQYF.

CDR3 amino acids: CASSLGEGNTEAFF. CDR3 nucleotide sequence: TGTGCCAGCTCACTAGGGGAGGGGAACACTGAAGCTTTCTTT. The chain links TRBV18 to TRBJ1-1; D perhaps matches TRBD1 (5 bases). V was shortened by 4 bases and J by 1 base, with 10 bases between the two germline ends. There are 14 residues in the CDR3. CDR1 KGHSH and CDR2 LQKENI come from the germline V gene. Looking up the rest from reference TRBV18 and TRBJ1-1 gives the full variable domain: NAGVMQNPRHLVRRRGQEARLRCSPMKGHSHVYWYRQLPEEGLKFMVYLQKENIIDESGMPKERFSAEFPKEGPSILRIQQVVRGDSAAYFCASSLGEGNTEAFFGQGTRLTVV.

This sequence joins TRBV18 and TRBJ1-6; the D gene is possibly TRBD1 (5 bases). The germline V and J ends were trimmed by 6 bases and 7 bases, with 13 bases remaining between them. This CDR3 spans 14 amino acids. In germline, CDR1 is KGHSH, CDR2 LQKENI. CDR3 sequence (DNA): TGTGCCAGCTCGCGCCTGGAGGGGAATTCACCCCTCCACTTT. It encodes CASSRLEGNSPLHF.

The chain uses TRBV7-9 and TRBJ1-1; TRBD1 matches 7 bases. The V gene's germline CDR1 is SEHNR and CDR2 FQNEAQ (reference sequence). The CDR3 has 14 residues. V lost 3 bases and J lost 1; bases outside the gene matches: 2. CDR3 bases: TGTGCCAGCAGCTTTCGACAGGGGAACACTGAAGCTTTCTTT. Translation: CASSFRQGNTEAFF.

The chain carries TRBV19 and TRBJ1-1, with 9 bases fitting TRBD1. The CDR3 is 15 residues long. Per the germline V gene, CDR1 is LNHDA and CDR2 is SQIVND (reference sequence). Germline trimming cut 5 bases from V and 4 bases from J; bases unmatched to any gene: 8. The CDR3 loop reads CASSATTGGRTEAFF. CDR3 DNA sequence: TGTGCCAGTAGTGCAACGACAGGGGGGCGCACTGAAGCTTTCTTT.

The V gene is TRBV9, the J gene TRBJ1-6; D perhaps matches TRBD1 (6 bases). The CDR3 runs to 14 residues. The germline V gene has CDR1 SGDLS and CDR2 YYNGEE. V was shortened by 3 bases and J by 7 bases, with 11 bases between the two germline ends. This CDR3 reads CASSARQVNSPLHF. In DNA, the CDR3 is TGTGCCAGCAGCGCCCGACAGGTCAATTCACCCCTCCACTTT. Full variable domain (remainder filled in from reference TRBV9 and TRBJ1-6): DSGVTQTPKHLITATGQRVTLRCSPRSGDLSVYWYQQSLDQGLQFLIQYYNGEERAKGNILERFSAQQFPDLHSELNLSSLELGDSALYFCASSARQVNSPLHFGNGTRLTVT.

The chain is built from TRBV19 and TRBJ1-2; D unresolved. Trimming pared 8 bases from V and 8 bases from J, leaving 27 bases between. This CDR3 comprises 16 residues. Germline-derived CDR1 and CDR2 are LNHDA and SQIVND (reference sequence). As DNA, the CDR3 is TGTGCCAGTTCCGGAGACCCCAACCGGCGTAGTAGCGGCTACACCTTC. It translates to CASSGDPNRRSSGYTF. Full variable domain (remainder filled in from reference TRBV19 and TRBJ1-2): DGGITQSPKYLFRKEGQNVTLSCEQNLNHDAMYWYRQDPGQGLRLIYYSQIVNDFQKGDIAEGYSVSREKKESFPLTVTSAQKNPTAFYLCASSGDPNRRSSGYTFGSGTRLTVV.

In this sample, this clone is medium-sized. The chain joins TRBV18 to TRBJ2-6; D is possibly TRBD2 (5 bases). Trimming stripped 5 bases from V and 4 bases from J, with 12 bases between. CDR1 KGHSH and CDR2 LQKENI come from the germline V gene. The CDR3 totals 15 residues. The CDR3 nucleotides read TGTGCCAGCTCAAGACGGGATCCGGGGGCCAACGTCCTGACTTTC. Its protein product is CASSRRDPGANVLTF.

The rearrangement uses TRBV2 and TRBJ1-4; tentatively, D is TRBD1 (6 bases). The V end was cut by 8 bases, the J end by 0 bases, with 13 bases between. Germline loops: CDR1 SNHLY, CDR2 FYNNEI. The CDR3 runs to 15 residues. The CDR3 sequence: CASLGQGTTNEKLFF. CDR3 DNA sequence: TGTGCCAGCCTTGGGCAGGGGACAACTAATGAAAAACTGTTTTTT.

The chain employs TRBV15 and TRBJ1-2; 9 nucleotides match TRBD1. J gave up 4 bases and V 1 base, and 10 bases lay outside the gene matches. Germline-derived CDR1 and CDR2 are LNHNV and YYDKDF (reference sequence). CDR3 length: 17 amino acids. The CDR3 region is CATSRAQGAPDRYGYTF. CDR3 DNA: TGTGCCACCAGCAGAGCACAGGGGGCGCCTGACCGCTATGGCTACACCTTC.

The V call is TRBV7-9, the J call TRBJ1-1; the D is unclear. CDR3 length: 13 amino acids. From germline, CDR1 is SEHNR and CDR2 FQNEAQ (reference sequence). The germline V and J ends were trimmed by 5 bases and 0 bases, with 7 bases remaining between them. The DNA for the CDR3 is TGTGCCAGCAGCGATCGAGTGAACACTGAAGCTTTCTTT. Protein product: CASSDRVNTEAFF.

The chain carries TRBV5-4 and TRBJ1-4; perhaps TRBD1 as D (5 bases). The CDR3 contains 15 residues. The germline V gene has CDR1 SGHNT and CDR2 YYREEE (reference sequence). The V and J ends lost 1 base and 2 bases respectively, with 9 bases between them. The CDR3 region has the DNA TGTGCCAGCAGCTTGCCCGGGGGGACTAATGAAAAACTGTTTTTT. Its translation is CASSLPGGTNEKLFF.

The chain uses TRBV18 and TRBJ1-6; 8 bases align to TRBD1. CDR3 size: 14 residues. V trimming: 3 bases; J trimming: 8 bases; junction bases outside the gene matches: 3. Per the germline V gene, CDR1 is KGHSH and CDR2 is LQKENI. The CDR3 protein is CASSPDREYSPLHF. The CDR3 DNA follows: TGTGCCAGCTCACCGGACAGGGAGTATTCACCCCTCCACTTT. Variable domain in full (rest from reference TRBV18 and TRBJ1-6): NAGVMQNPRHLVRRRGQEARLRCSPMKGHSHVYWYRQLPEEGLKFMVYLQKENIIDESGMPKERFSAEFPKEGPSILRIQQVVRGDSAAYFCASSPDREYSPLHFGNGTRLTVT.

This clone was counted between two and nine times. This chain joins TRBV21-1 and TRBJ1-2; the table gives TRBD1 as D, unverified against the DNA. TRBV21-1 is listed as a pseudogene. CDR3 length: 16 amino acids. The CDR3 reads CASSKGFSTPNYGYTF. CDR3 coding DNA: TGTGCCAGCAGCAAAGGTTTCTCGACACCTAACTATGGCTACACCTTC.

V and J are TRBV27 and TRBJ2-5, with TRBD1 matching 8 bases. Trimming at V came to 5 bases and at J to 2 bases, leaving 4 bases not matched to a gene. The germline gives CDR1 MNHEY, CDR2 SMNVEV (reference sequence). The CDR3 is 14 amino acids. The CDR3 protein is CASSPWTGQETQYF. The CDR3 nucleotides are TGTGCCAGCAGTCCTTGGACAGGGCAAGAGACCCAGTACTTC.